The 2 T cell receptor beta chains presented below share a single source sample, sequenced in a study of early T cells in non-severe SARS-CoV-2 infection. In TCRdb, the 5' RACE reads were re-called with MiXCR into one record per CDR3 protein. The sample contains about 40,000 distinct CDR3 sequences, roughly 4.3% of which appear only once. The specimen was whole blood. The receptor set was obtained from an adult who was a healthcare worker with PCR-confirmed SARS-CoV-2 infection or an uninfected control (not recorded which).

In its sample, this clonotype was seen many times. The chain uses TRBV5-1 and TRBJ2-4; D ambiguous. The CDR3 covers 13 residues. V was shortened by 4 bases and J by 8 bases, with 13 bases between the two germline ends. Germline V CDR1 and CDR2: SGHRS, YFSETQ. The CDR3: CASSVQLADIQYF. DNA of the CDR3: TGCGCCAGCAGCGTCCAGTTGGCGGACATTCAGTACTTC.

The rearrangement joins TRBV6-2 or TRBV6-3 to TRBJ1-3; D call uncertain. Trimming pared 8 bases from V and 4 bases from J, leaving 9 bases between. This CDR3 is built from 12 residues. CDR1 and CDR2 (germline): MNHEY, SVGEGT. The CDR3 region has the DNA TGTGCCAGCGAAACAGCCGGAAACACCATATATTTT. This sequence encodes CASETAGNTIYF.